This record concerns one T cell receptor (beta chain) sequence. The method was immunoSEQ multiplex PCR; TCRdb's version includes in-frame clones alone and lacks a portion of them. The sample lists approximately 110,000 clones; approximately 88% were seen once. These data originate in a study of blood T cell repertoires in COVID-19. The germline gives CDR1 MRHNA, CDR2 SNTAGT. The CDR3 has 13 residues. V lost 0 bases to trimming and J lost 11 bases; unmatched junction nucleotides: 3. The chain combines TRBV6-4 with TRBJ2-1; 8 bases are shared with TRBD1. Sequencing was carried out using peripheral blood. The source of this sequence is a woman aged 65 to 85 with acute or convalescent COVID-19. The CDR3: CASSDSRTGQQFF. As DNA, the CDR3 is TGTGCCAGCAGTGACTCACGGACAGGGCAGCAGTTCTTC.